This T cell receptor beta chain emerged from a study of regulatory and conventional T cells in RAG deficiency. Findings of the study overall: In Omenn syndrome, Treg and Tconv repertoires overlapped >90%. Omenn CD25-high CD127-low cells may be activated cells, not true Tregs.

Regarding this clone: What it binds is not known.

After removal of 7 bases from V and 4 bases from J, the junction contained 11 bases not matched to a gene. The CDR3 spans 14 residues. The germline CDR1 and CDR2 sequences are SQVTM and ANQGSEA. Data came from immunoSEQ multiplex PCR; TCRdb stores just in-frame clones and leaves some out. The sample consists of 45,000 or so clones, approximately 90% of them appearing once. Genomic DNA came from blood conventional CD4+ T cells gated CD25-low CD127-high. These sequences were also reported in another study, on regulatory T cells. This second study says: Amplification used 52 TRBV primers and 13 TRBJ primers.

The V gene is TRBV29-1, the J gene TRBJ1-2; 8 bases agree with TRBD1. This clonotype originated in a human donor in good health. The sample consisted of CD4+ effector T cells sorted from blood. CDR3 bases: TGCAGCGACCGAGGACAGGGAGGAGGCTATGGCTACACCTTC. Protein product: CSDRGQGGGYGYTF.